A selection of T cell receptor beta chains follows, all from one sample in a study of T-cell memory formation after mild COVID-19. TCRdb reprocessed the 5' RACE reads with MiXCR, giving one entry per CDR3 protein. The sample lists some 150,000 distinct CDR3 sequences; around 27% were seen once. Material: PBMCs or a T cell subset sorted from them (not recorded which). These receptors were collected from an adult woman who had mild COVID-19 (a few samples of this study predate the infection). Cell type and time point are not known. Both conserved end residues are part of each CDR3. The D gene is left open where the match is weak. Size tells how often a clone was seen (once, few, many) or the class of an expanded clone, and some rows leave it out.

v_call,d_call,j_call,clone_size,cdr3_nt,cdr3_aa
TRBV24-1,NA,TRBJ2-7,NA,TGTGCCACCAGTGAGTCTACGACGATCTACGAGCAGTACTTC,CATSESTTIYEQYF
TRBV5-1,TRBD2,TRBJ2-1,few,TGCGCCAGCACCCCCTTCGCCCGGGAGGGTGGGATGTATGAGCAGTTCTTC,CASTPFAREGGMYEQFF
TRBV20-1,TRBD2,TRBJ2-7,NA,TGCAGTGCTAGAGACCAACCCCCCGGGACTAGCGGGAGCCCCTACGAGCAGTACTTC,CSARDQPPGTSGSPYEQYF
TRBV12-3/TRBV12-4,NA,TRBJ1-2,few,TGTGCCAGCAGTTTCCGGGCGTCGGATGGCTACACCTTC,CASSFRASDGYTF
TRBV6-1,NA,TRBJ1-2,NA,TGTGCCAGCAGTGAACGGCAGGGGAGTAACTATGGCTACACCTTC,CASSERQGSNYGYTF
TRBV3-1,NA,TRBJ2-1,NA,TGTGCCAGCAGCCGGAATGTCAGATCAGCCTACAATGAGCAGTTCTTC,CASSRNVRSAYNEQFF
TRBV24-1,NA,TRBJ1-2,few,TGTGCCACCAGTGATTTGGACATGAATGATGGTGACACCTTC,CATSDLDMNDGDTF
TRBV7-9,TRBD2,TRBJ2-3,few,TGTGCCAGCAGCGGGCGCGGGAGTGGAGATACGCAGTATTTT,CASSGRGSGDTQYF
TRBV25-1,NA,TRBJ1-1,NA,TGTGCCAGCAGTGAGGGGGGGTTCACTGAAGCTTTCTTT,CASSEGGFTEAFF
TRBV4-1,NA,TRBJ2-1,NA,TGCGCCAGAAGCCATGAGGGGTACAATGAGCAGTTCTTC,CARSHEGYNEQFF
TRBV5-1,TRBD2,TRBJ2-5,many,TGCGCCAGCAGCCCGGGACTAGCGGAAGAGACCCAGTACTTC,CASSPGLAEETQYF
TRBV24-1,TRBD1,TRBJ1-2,NA,TGTGCCACCGGGACAGGGTCGTATTATGGCTACACCTTC,CATGTGSYYGYTF
TRBV6-2/TRBV6-3,NA,TRBJ2-1,few,TGTGCCAGCAGTTCCGGTATAGCGGACCAACGGGGCAATGAGCAGTTCTTC,CASSSGIADQRGNEQFF
TRBV7-9,NA,TRBJ2-1,NA,TGTGCCAGCAGCTTAGTTCTGGCGCCTAAGGGGAATGAGCAGTTCTTC,CASSLVLAPKGNEQFF
TRBV5-6,TRBD1,TRBJ1-2,few,TGTGCCAGCAGCCCTGATTCCGACAGGGCTGGCTACACCTTC,CASSPDSDRAGYTF
TRBV11-2,NA,TRBJ2-1,few,TGTGCCAGCAGCTTGGGGGGAGGCAATGAGCAGTTCTTC,CASSLGGGNEQFF
TRBV2,NA,TRBJ1-4,few,TGTGCCAGCAGTGAAGCGGATGAAAAACTGTTTTTT,CASSEADEKLFF
TRBV9,NA,TRBJ1-2,NA,TGTGCCAGCGGACCGTTGAGTGGCTACACCTTC,CASGPLSGYTF
TRBV10-3,NA,TRBJ2-7,NA,TGTGCCATCAGGCACCGGGACACTGACGAGCAGTACTTC,CAIRHRDTDEQYF
TRBV20-1,TRBD2,TRBJ2-3,NA,TGCAGTGCGACGACTAGCGGGTCGCCCTACACAGATACGCAGTATTTT,CSATTSGSPYTDTQYF
TRBV5-8,NA,TRBJ1-6,NA,TGTGCCAGCAGCTTGTGGATTGGGTCACCCCTCCACTTT,CASSLWIGSPLHF
TRBV5-5,NA,TRBJ2-5,many,TGTGCCAGCAGCTTCCTAGATTTTGAGACCCAGTACTTC,CASSFLDFETQYF